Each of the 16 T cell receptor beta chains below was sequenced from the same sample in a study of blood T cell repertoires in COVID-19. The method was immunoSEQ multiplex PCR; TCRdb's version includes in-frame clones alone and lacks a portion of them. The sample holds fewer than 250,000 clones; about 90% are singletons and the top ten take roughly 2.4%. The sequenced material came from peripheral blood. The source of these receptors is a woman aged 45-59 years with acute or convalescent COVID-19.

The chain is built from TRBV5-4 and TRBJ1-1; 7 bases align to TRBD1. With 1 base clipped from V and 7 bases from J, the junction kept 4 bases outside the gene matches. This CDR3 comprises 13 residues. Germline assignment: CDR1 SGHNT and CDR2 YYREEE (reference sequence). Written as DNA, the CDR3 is TGTGCCAGCAGCTTGTCTAGACAGGGTGAAGCTTTCTTT. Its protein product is CASSLSRQGEAFF.

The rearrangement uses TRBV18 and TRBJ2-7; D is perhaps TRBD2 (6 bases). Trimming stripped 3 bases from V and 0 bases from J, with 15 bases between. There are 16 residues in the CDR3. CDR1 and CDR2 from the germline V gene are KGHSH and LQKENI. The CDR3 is CASSPDWAGSSYEQYF. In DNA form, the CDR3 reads TGTGCCAGCTCACCCGATTGGGCGGGGAGCTCCTACGAGCAGTACTTC.

The CDR3 nucleotides are TGTGCCAGCAGCCCCCCCCGGGACAGGGTAACCAATGAGCAGTTCTTC. This sequence encodes CASSPPRDRVTNEQFF. This sequence joins TRBV7-2 and TRBJ2-1, with 9 nucleotides matching TRBD1. The CDR3 is 16 amino acids. Germline values: CDR1 SGHTA, CDR2 FQGNSA. V lost 5 bases, J lost 6 bases, and 11 bases stayed unmatched.

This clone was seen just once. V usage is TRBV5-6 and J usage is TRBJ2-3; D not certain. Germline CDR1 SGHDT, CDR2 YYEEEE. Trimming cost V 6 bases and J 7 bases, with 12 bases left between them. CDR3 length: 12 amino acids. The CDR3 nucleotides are TGTGCCAGCAATACTGGGCCATATACGCAGTATTTT. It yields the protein CASNTGPYTQYF.

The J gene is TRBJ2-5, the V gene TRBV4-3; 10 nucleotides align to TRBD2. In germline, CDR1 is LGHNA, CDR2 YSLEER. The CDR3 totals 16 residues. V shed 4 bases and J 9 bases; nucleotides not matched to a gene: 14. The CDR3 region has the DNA TGCGCCAGCAGCCCCTCGGGGGTAGCGGGGGGAATGGCCCAGTACTTC. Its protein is CASSPSGVAGGMAQYF.

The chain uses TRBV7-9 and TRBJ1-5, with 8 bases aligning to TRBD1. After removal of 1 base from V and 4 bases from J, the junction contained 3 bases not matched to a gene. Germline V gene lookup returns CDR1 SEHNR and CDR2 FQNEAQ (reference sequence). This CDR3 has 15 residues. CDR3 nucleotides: TGTGCCAGCAGCTTAGGGACAGGGTCGAATCAGCCCCAGCATTTT. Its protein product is CASSLGTGSNQPQHF.

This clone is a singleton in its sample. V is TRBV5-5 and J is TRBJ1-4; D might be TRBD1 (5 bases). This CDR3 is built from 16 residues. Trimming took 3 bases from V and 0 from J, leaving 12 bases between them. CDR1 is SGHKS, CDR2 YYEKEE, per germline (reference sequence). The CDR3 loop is CASSSALGATNEKLFF. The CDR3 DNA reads TGTGCCAGCAGCTCAGCTCTAGGGGCAACTAATGAAAAACTGTTTTTT.

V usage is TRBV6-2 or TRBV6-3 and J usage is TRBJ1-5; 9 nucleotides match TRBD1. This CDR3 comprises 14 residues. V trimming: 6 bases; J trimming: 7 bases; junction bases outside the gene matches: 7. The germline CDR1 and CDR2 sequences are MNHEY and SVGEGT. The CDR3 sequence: CASSSTGGGQPQHF. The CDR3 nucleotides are TGTGCCAGCAGCTCTACAGGGGGCGGACAGCCCCAGCATTTT.

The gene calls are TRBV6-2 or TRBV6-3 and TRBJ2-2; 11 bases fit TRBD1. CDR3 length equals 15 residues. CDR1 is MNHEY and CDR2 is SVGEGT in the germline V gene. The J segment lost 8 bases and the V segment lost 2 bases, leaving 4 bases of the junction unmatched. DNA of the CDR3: TGTGCCAGCAGTTACGGACAGGGGGCGCGTGGGGAGCTGTTTTTT. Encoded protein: CASSYGQGARGELFF.

CDR3 sequence: CASSLGGTLYGYTF. CDR3 DNA: TGCGCCAGCAGCTTGGGGGGGACACTCTATGGCTACACCTTC. The gene calls are TRBV5-1 and TRBJ1-2, with TRBD1 as a possible D gene (6 bases). This CDR3 region has 14 residues. Trimming shortened V by 0 bases and J by 4 bases, and 10 bases separated the two germline ends. Germline CDR1 SGHRS, CDR2 YFSETQ.

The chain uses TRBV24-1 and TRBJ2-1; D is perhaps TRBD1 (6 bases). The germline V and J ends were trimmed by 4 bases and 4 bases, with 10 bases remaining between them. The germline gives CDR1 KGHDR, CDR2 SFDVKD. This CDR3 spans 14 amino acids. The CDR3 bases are TGTGCCACCAGTGAAGACGGACAGTACAATGAGCAGTTCTTC. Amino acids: CATSEDGQYNEQFF.

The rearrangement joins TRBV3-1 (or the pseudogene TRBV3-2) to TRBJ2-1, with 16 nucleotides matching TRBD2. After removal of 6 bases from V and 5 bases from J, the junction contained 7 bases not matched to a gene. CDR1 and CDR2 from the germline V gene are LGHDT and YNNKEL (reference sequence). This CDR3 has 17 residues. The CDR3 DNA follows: TGTGCCAGCAGAGCCGGGACTAGCGGGAGGGCCCACAATGAGCAGTTCTTC. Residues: CASRAGTSGRAHNEQFF.

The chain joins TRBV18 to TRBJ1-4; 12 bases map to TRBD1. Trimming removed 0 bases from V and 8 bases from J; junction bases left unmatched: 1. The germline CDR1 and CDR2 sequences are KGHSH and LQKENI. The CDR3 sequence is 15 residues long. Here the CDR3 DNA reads TGTGCCAGCTCACCACCGGGGACAGGGGGCGAAAAACTGTTTTTT. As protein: CASSPPGTGGEKLFF.

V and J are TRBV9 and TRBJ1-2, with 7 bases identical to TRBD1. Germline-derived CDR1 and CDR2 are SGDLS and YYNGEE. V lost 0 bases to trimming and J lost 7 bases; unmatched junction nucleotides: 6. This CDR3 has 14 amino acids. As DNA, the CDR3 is TGTGCCAGCAGCGTAGAGGGGGCGCGGATTGGCTACACCTTC. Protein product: CASSVEGARIGYTF.

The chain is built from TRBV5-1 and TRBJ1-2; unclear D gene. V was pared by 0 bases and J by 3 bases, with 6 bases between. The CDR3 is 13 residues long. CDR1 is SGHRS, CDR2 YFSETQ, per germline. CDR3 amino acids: CASSLGGDYGYTF. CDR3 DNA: TGCGCCAGCAGCTTGGGGGGAGACTATGGCTACACCTTC.

The CDR3 protein is CAISDGLAGSTDTQYF. As DNA, the CDR3 is TGTGCCATCAGTGACGGGCTAGCGGGGAGCACAGATACGCAGTATTTT. The rearrangement joins TRBV10-3 to TRBJ2-3; 9 bases are shared with TRBD2. Germline V gene lookup returns CDR1 ENHRY and CDR2 SYGVKD. Unmatched junction bases numbered 4, after V lost 3 bases and J lost 0 bases. This CDR3 is 16 amino acids long.